One and the same sample provided the 15 T cell receptor beta chains below, sequenced in a study of cytomegalovirus exposure and HLA in healthy donors. In the PCR, 60 Vbeta and 13 Jbeta primers were used. Sequenced by immunoSEQ multiplex PCR; TCRdb stores in-frame clones only, minus some. The sample includes about 170,000 clones, about 72% of them seen just once. The sequenced material came from PBMCs. These TCRs come from a human donor in good health.

The CDR3 reads CASSSFLSTRDRGKSPLHF. For the CDR3, the DNA is TGTGCCAGCAGTTCGTTTCTTTCAACCCGGGACAGGGGGAAATCACCCCTCCACTTT. This sequence joins TRBV27 and TRBJ1-6; 11 bases fit TRBD1. The CDR3 length is 19 residues. Germline loops: CDR1 MNHEY, CDR2 SMNVEV (reference sequence). V was pared by 4 bases and J by 10 bases, with 18 bases of the junction left unmatched.

The J gene is TRBJ1-4, the V gene TRBV27, with 8 positions matching TRBD1. In germline, CDR1 is MNHEY, CDR2 SMNVEV (reference sequence). Losses at the gene ends were 6 bases for V and 0 bases for J; bases not matched to a gene: 12. The CDR3 consists of 18 residues. The CDR3, as DNA: TGTGCCAGCAGAAGCCAGGGGGCCTACACTTCAACTAATGAAAAACTGTTTTTT. It specifies CASRSQGAYTSTNEKLFF.

This rearrangement joins TRBV19 to TRBJ1-5; 7 nucleotides align to TRBD1. The V gene end was trimmed by 6 bases and the J gene end by 3 bases; junction bases not matched to a gene: 5. Germline-derived CDR1 and CDR2 are LNHDA and SQIVND (reference sequence). The CDR3 totals 14 residues. The DNA of the CDR3 is TGTGCCAGTAGGGACAGGAACTACAATCAGCCCCAGCATTTT. Residues: CASRDRNYNQPQHF.

This chain uses TRBV2 with TRBJ1-3; 8 bases are shared with TRBD1. This CDR3 is built from 18 residues. Germline V CDR1 and CDR2: SNHLY, FYNNEI. V dropped 10 bases and J dropped 0; count of bases not matched to a gene: 17. Here the CDR3 reads CANTRQGSLLPSGNTIYF. The CDR3 DNA sequence: TGTGCCAACACTCGACAGGGGTCCCTACTCCCCTCTGGAAACACCATATATTTT.

The V call is TRBV2, the J call TRBJ2-4; TRBD1 matches 8 bases. There are 16 residues in the CDR3. Looked up from germline, CDR1 is SNHLY and CDR2 is FYNNEI. V gave up 2 bases and J gave up 6 bases; unmatched junction bases: 9. CDR3 sequence (DNA): TGTGCCAGCAGTGAAAGTCCCGGACAGGGATCAAACATTCAGTACTTC. As protein: CASSESPGQGSNIQYF.

This chain uses TRBV19 with TRBJ2-3; the D gene is possibly TRBD1 (5 bases). Trimming took 1 base from V and 2 from J, leaving 10 bases between them. This CDR3 has 15 amino acids. Germline-derived CDR1 and CDR2 are LNHDA and SQIVND (reference sequence). CDR3 sequence: CASSIGQTNTDTQYF. CDR3 nucleotide sequence: TGTGCCAGTAGTATAGGACAGACGAACACAGATACGCAGTATTTT.

The chain carries TRBV19 and TRBJ1-2, with 10 bases fitting TRBD1. CDR1 and CDR2 from the germline V gene are LNHDA and SQIVND (reference sequence). Germline trimming cut 1 base from V and 6 bases from J; bases unmatched to any gene: 11. The CDR3 length is 17 residues. CDR3 nucleotide sequence: TGTGCCAGTAGTATAGGGGACAGGGGCTTTTTAGAAAATGGCTACACCTTC. Its protein is CASSIGDRGFLENGYTF.

The chain has TRBV21-1 and TRBJ1-5; the tabulated D call, TRBD1, remains unverified against the DNA. TRBV21-1 is a pseudogene segment. The CDR3 extends over 19 amino acids. The CDR3 region is CASTNIWDRTRYSNQPQHF. CDR3 DNA: TGTGCCAGCACTAACATCTGGGACAGGACCCGATATAGCAATCAGCCCCAGCATTTT.

The rearrangement uses TRBV7-3 and TRBJ2-1; tentatively, D is TRBD2 (6 bases). CDR1 and CDR2 (germline): SGHTA, FQGTGA. Trimming left V 5 bases short and J 4 bases short, with 18 bases between. This CDR3 contains 16 residues. DNA of the CDR3: TGTGCCAGCAGCACCGGGACTTCTCAAACTTACAATGAGCAGTTCTTC. Translating gives CASSTGTSQTYNEQFF. Looking up the rest from reference TRBV7-3 and TRBJ2-1 gives the full variable domain: GAGVSQTPSNKVTEKGKYVELRCDPISGHTALYWYRQSLGQGPEFLIYFQGTGAADDSGLPNDRFFAVRPEGSVSTLKIQRTERGDSAVYLCASSTGTSQTYNEQFFGPGTRLTVL.

This clone was counted only a few times. The chain recombines TRBV6-1 with TRBJ2-5; 11 nucleotides agree with TRBD2. The J segment lost 2 bases and the V segment lost 4 bases, leaving 3 bases of the junction unmatched. The CDR3 contains 15 residues. Per the germline V gene, CDR1 is MNHNS and CDR2 is SASEGT. DNA of the CDR3: TGTGCCAGCAGTGTGATAGCGGGGGGGCAAGAGACCCAGTACTTC. Amino acids: CASSVIAGGQETQYF.

The V gene is TRBV5-6, the J gene TRBJ1-1, with 10 bases aligning to TRBD1. Trimming cost V 2 bases and J 3 bases; bases outside gene matches: 4. The CDR3 spans 15 residues. The germline CDR1 and CDR2 sequences are SGHDT and YYEEEE. CDR3 sequence reads: CASSFRDRGYTEAFF. The CDR3 coding sequence is TGTGCCAGCAGCTTCCGGGACAGGGGATACACTGAAGCTTTCTTT.

This clone was observed a few times. The rearrangement links TRBV4-3 to TRBJ2-2, with 10 bases identical to TRBD1. The CDR3 runs 15 residues. CDR1 is LGHNA, CDR2 YSLEER, per germline. J gave up 7 bases and V 4 bases, and 6 bases lay outside the gene matches. The CDR3 reads CASSRDRGRNGELFF. CDR3 DNA: TGCGCCAGCAGCCGAGACAGGGGGCGGAACGGGGAGCTGTTTTTT.

This chain uses TRBV27 with TRBJ1-5, with D perhaps matching TRBD1 (6 bases). The V gene's germline CDR1 is MNHEY and CDR2 SMNVEV (reference sequence). V lost 2 bases, J lost 5 bases, and 28 bases lay in between. The CDR3 has 20 residues. CDR3 protein: CASSLGEGWGAFSLDQPQHF. The CDR3 nucleotides are TGTGCCAGCAGTTTAGGGGAGGGGTGGGGGGCATTCTCTTTGGATCAGCCCCAGCATTTT.

This clone was seen at least ten times. V is TRBV28 and J is TRBJ2-1, with TRBD2 identical over 10 bases. Germline V gene data show CDR1 as MDHEN and CDR2 as SYDVKM. The CDR3 runs 14 residues. Trimming at V came to 7 bases and at J to 4 bases, leaving 4 bases not matched to a gene. As DNA, the CDR3 is TGTGCCAGCATTCTGACTAGCGGGTACAATGAGCAGTTCTTC. Protein: CASILTSGYNEQFF.

The chain couples TRBV5-1 to TRBJ1-5; D might be TRBD1 (5 bases). Germline assignment: CDR1 SGHRS and CDR2 YFSETQ. V lost 0 bases and J lost 2, with 15 bases in between. This CDR3 has 17 residues. In nucleotides, the CDR3 is TGCGCCAGCAGCTTGGATGGGCAGGGCCGTGGCAATCAGCCCCAGCATTTT. This translates into CASSLDGQGRGNQPQHF.